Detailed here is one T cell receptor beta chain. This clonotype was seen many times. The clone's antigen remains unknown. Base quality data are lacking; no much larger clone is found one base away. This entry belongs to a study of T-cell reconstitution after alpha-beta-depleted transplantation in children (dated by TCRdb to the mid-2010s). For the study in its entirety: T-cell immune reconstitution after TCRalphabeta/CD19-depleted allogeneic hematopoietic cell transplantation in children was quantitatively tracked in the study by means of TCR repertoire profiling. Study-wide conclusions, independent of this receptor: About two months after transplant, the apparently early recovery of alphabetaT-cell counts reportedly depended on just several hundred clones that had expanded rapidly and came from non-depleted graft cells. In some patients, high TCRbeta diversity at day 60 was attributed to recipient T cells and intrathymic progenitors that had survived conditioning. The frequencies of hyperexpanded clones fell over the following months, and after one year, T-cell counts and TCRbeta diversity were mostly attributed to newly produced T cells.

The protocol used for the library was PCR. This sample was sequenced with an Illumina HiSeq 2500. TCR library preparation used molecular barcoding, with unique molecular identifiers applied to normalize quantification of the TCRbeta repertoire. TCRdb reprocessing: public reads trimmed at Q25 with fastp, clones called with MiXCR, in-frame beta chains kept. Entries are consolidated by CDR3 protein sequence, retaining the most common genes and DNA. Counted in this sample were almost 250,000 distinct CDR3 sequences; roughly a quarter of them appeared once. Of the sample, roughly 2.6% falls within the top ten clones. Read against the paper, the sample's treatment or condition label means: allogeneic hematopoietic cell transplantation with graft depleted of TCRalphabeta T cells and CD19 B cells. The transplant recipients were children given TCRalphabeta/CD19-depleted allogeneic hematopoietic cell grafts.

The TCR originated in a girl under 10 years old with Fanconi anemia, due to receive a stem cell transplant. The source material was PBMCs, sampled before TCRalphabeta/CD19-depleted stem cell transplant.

The CDR3 corresponds to CASSPFISGGQETQYF. The nucleotide sequence is TGTGCCAGCAGTCCCTTTATTAGCGGGGGTCAAGAGACCCAGTACTTC. The rearranged chain carries TRBV12-3 or TRBV12-4 and TRBJ2-5, and 9 bases in between align with TRBD2. The CDR3 starts with the cysteine, ends with the phenylalanine, and has 16 residues. Only the CDR3 portion is preserved as DNA: 48 bases, with reading frame beginning at the first base. V is cut back by 5 bases and J by 2 bases, with 9 bases in the junction unmatched.